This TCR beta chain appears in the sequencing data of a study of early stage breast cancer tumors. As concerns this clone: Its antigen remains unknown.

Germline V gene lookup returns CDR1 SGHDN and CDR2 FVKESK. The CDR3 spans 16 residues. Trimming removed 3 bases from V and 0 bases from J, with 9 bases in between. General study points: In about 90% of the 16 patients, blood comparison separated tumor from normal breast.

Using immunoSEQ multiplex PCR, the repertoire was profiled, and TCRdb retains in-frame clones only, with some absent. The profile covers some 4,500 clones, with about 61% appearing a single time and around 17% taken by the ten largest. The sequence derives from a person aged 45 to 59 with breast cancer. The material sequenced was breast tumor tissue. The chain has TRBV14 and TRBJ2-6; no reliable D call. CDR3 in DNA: TGTGCCAGCAGCCACGGACCGCTCTCTGGGGCCAACGTCCTGACTTTC. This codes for CASSHGPLSGANVLTF.